Shown below are 30 T cell receptor beta chains from a single sample sequenced in a study of blood T cell repertoires in COVID-19 (dated by TCRdb to the early 2020s). The library was produced with the immunoSEQ multiplex PCR assay. Drawn from immuneACCESS, this table holds only the in-frame rearrangements with V and J called that TCRdb kept. Clones are partly lost; checked studies trace under half to an unresolved V gene and leave the rest unexplained. Counted in this sample were 200,000 to 300,000 clones; roughly nine tenths of them appeared once. The top ten clones comprise 7.2% of the sample. The sequenced sample was peripheral blood. These TCRs come from a man aged 60 to 69 who had recovered from COVID-19.

This clone was recorded a few times. This chain connects TRBV12-3 or TRBV12-4 to TRBJ1-1; no clear D. With 3 bases removed from V and 3 bases from J, the gap between germline ends came to 8 bases. The CDR3 is 13 amino acids. Here the CDR3 DNA reads TGTGCCAGCAGTTTCTCGGGGTACACTGAAGCTTTCTTT. It specifies CASSFSGYTEAFF.

This clone was found a few times. The gene calls are TRBV3-1 (or the pseudogene TRBV3-2) and TRBJ2-1; tentative D call: TRBD1 (6 bases). Germline V lookup: CDR1 LGHDT, CDR2 YNNKEL (reference sequence). Trimming cost V 5 bases and J 3 bases, with 14 bases left between them. CDR3 length: 15 residues. CDR3 residues: CASSSRQDLYNEQFF. DNA for the CDR3: TGTGCCAGCAGCTCCAGACAGGACCTCTACAATGAGCAGTTCTTC.

This clone was counted once. The rearrangement links TRBV7-7 to TRBJ2-3, with D tentatively TRBD1 (5 bases). CDR3 length: 16 amino acids. From germline, CDR1 is SSHAT and CDR2 FNYEAQ (reference sequence). The germline V and J ends were trimmed by 2 bases and 2 bases, with 14 bases remaining between them. The CDR3 nucleotides are TGTGCCAGCAGCTTAAATGCAGGGTATATCACAGATACGCAGTATTTT. It codes for CASSLNAGYITDTQYF.

The chain links TRBV3-1 (or the pseudogene TRBV3-2) to TRBJ2-3, with D unclear. The CDR3 totals 13 residues. The germline V and J ends were trimmed by 6 bases and 2 bases, with 9 bases remaining between them. Germline values: CDR1 LGHDT, CDR2 YNNKEL (reference sequence). The CDR3 DNA sequence: TGTGCCAGCAGGTGGGCGACCACAGATACGCAGTATTTT. Its protein is CASRWATTDTQYF.

The chain employs TRBV15 and TRBJ1-3; D is possibly TRBD1 (6 bases). The germline gives CDR1 LNHNV, CDR2 YYDKDF (reference sequence). The CDR3 covers 16 residues. The germline V and J ends were trimmed by 1 base and 0 bases, with 10 bases remaining between them. CDR3 nucleotides: TGTGCCACCAGCAGAGTGGACAGAGCCTCTGGAAACACCATATATTTT. Translated: CATSRVDRASGNTIYF.

The CDR3 bases are TGTGCCAGCTCACCCCCCCGCGGGGGGGTTACCGGGGAGCTGTTTTTT. It codes for CASSPPRGGVTGELFF. The chain is built from TRBV18 and TRBJ2-2, with TRBD2 identical over 9 bases. The germline V gene encodes CDR1 KGHSH and CDR2 LQKENI. This CDR3 contains 16 residues. J lost 5 bases, V lost 3 bases, and 7 bases had no gene match. The full variable domain, rest sourced from reference TRBV18 and TRBJ2-2, is NAGVMQNPRHLVRRRGQEARLRCSPMKGHSHVYWYRQLPEEGLKFMVYLQKENIIDESGMPKERFSAEFPKEGPSILRIQQVVRGDSAAYFCASSPPRGGVTGELFFGEGSRLTVL.

This clone was seen just once. The chain links TRBV30 to TRBJ1-6, with 7 bases matching TRBD1. There are 13 residues in the CDR3. CDR1 and CDR2 (germline): GTSNPN, SVGIG (reference sequence). Losses at the gene ends were 0 bases for V and 8 bases for J; bases not matched to a gene: 1. In DNA, the CDR3 is TGTGCCTGGAGTGTAGGGGGCTATTCACCCCTCCACTTT. Residues: CAWSVGGYSPLHF.

This clone was detected only once. V gene TRBV5-1 combines with J gene TRBJ2-1; 10 nucleotides line up with TRBD2. CDR3 length equals 14 residues. The V gene's germline CDR1 is SGHRS and CDR2 YFSETQ. The junction had 4 bases not matched to a gene; V was cut back by 3 bases and J by 7 bases. This CDR3 is CASSSSGGENEQFF. CDR3 DNA: TGCGCCAGCAGCTCAAGCGGGGGGGAGAATGAGCAGTTCTTC.

V and J are TRBV25-1 and TRBJ2-2; a possible D gene is TRBD2 (5 bases). Germline V gene lookup returns CDR1 MGHDK and CDR2 SYGVNS. Trimming cost V 2 bases and J 1 base, with 5 bases left between them. The CDR3 extends over 14 amino acids. The CDR3 nucleotides are TGTGCCAGCAGTGAACGGGGGAACACCGGGGAGCTGTTTTTT. Translation gives CASSERGNTGELFF.

J is TRBJ1-2 and V is TRBV11-2; D remains unclear. CDR3 length: 15 amino acids. Per the germline V gene, CDR1 is SGHAT and CDR2 is FQNNGV. V gave up 8 bases and J gave up 6 bases, with 22 bases separating them. The CDR3 region is CASGSLAAGGNGYTF. The CDR3 region has the DNA TGTGCCAGCGGGAGTTTGGCGGCAGGCGGGAATGGCTACACCTTC.

The chain uses TRBV2 and TRBJ1-5; D unresolved. Trimming removed 8 bases at V and 0 bases at J, with 11 bases between. The CDR3 is made up of 14 amino acids. Per germline, CDR1 SNHLY and CDR2 FYNNEI. CDR3: CASVDNYSNQPQHF. CDR3 sequence (DNA): TGTGCCAGCGTCGATAACTATAGCAATCAGCCCCAGCATTTT.

The J gene is TRBJ1-1, the V gene TRBV11-2; 8 nucleotides match TRBD1. Unmatched junction bases numbered 5, after V lost 7 bases and J lost 1 base. Germline CDR1 SGHAT, CDR2 FQNNGV. The length of the CDR3 is 14 residues. Here the CDR3 reads CASNGQGWNTEAFF. Here the CDR3 DNA reads TGTGCCAGCAACGGACAGGGTTGGAACACTGAAGCTTTCTTT.

This CDR3 reads CASSLLQGGPGELFF. CDR3 coding DNA: TGTGCCAGCAGCTTGCTACAGGGAGGGCCCGGGGAGCTGTTTTTT. This chain links TRBV7-9 with TRBJ2-2, with a tentative D call TRBD2 (7 bases). The CDR3 spans 15 residues. Germline V gene sequence: CDR1 SEHNR, CDR2 FQNEAQ (reference sequence). Trimming shortened V by 3 bases and J by 6 bases, and 14 bases separated the two germline ends. The full variable domain, in which reference TRBV7-9 and TRBJ2-2 provide the parts outside the CDR3, is DTGVSQNPRHKITKRGQNVTFRCDPISEHNRLYWYRQTLGQGPEFLTYFQNEAQLEKSRLLSDRFSAERPKGSFSTLEIQRTEQGDSAMYLCASSLLQGGPGELFFGEGSRLTVL.

This clone appeared a single time. This chain links TRBV19 with TRBJ1-2; D may be TRBD1 (5 bases). The germline V gene has CDR1 LNHDA and CDR2 SQIVND (reference sequence). V dropped 3 bases and J dropped 4 bases, with 18 bases sitting between them. The CDR3 covers 16 residues. CDR3: CASSMVGKTAPYGYTF. As DNA, the CDR3 is TGTGCCAGTAGTATGGTAGGAAAGACAGCCCCCTATGGCTACACCTTC.

V usage is TRBV5-1 and J usage is TRBJ1-1, with D possibly being TRBD1 (6 bases). Germline V gives CDR1 SGHRS, CDR2 YFSETQ. There are 16 residues in the CDR3. Deletions cut 0 bases from V and 2 bases from J, with 14 bases between. CDR3 loop: CASSLASTGFNTEAFF. Written as DNA, the CDR3 is TGCGCCAGCAGCTTGGCCTCGACAGGATTTAACACTGAAGCTTTCTTT. The full variable domain, with the rest looked up from reference TRBV5-1 and TRBJ1-1, is KAGVTQTPRYLIKTRGQQVTLSCSPISGHRSVSWYQQTPGQGLQFLFEYFSETQRNKGNFPGRFSGRQFSNSRSEMNVSTLELGDSALYLCASSLASTGFNTEAFFGQGTRLTVV.

The J gene is TRBJ2-7, the V gene TRBV18, with D uncertain. The ends were cut back, 3 bases at V and 3 bases at J, with 6 bases in the middle. The CDR3 is 12 residues long. Germline values: CDR1 KGHSH, CDR2 LQKENI. CDR3 coding DNA: TGTGCCAGCTCACCCGATAGCTACGAGCAGTACGTC. Translation: CASSPDSYEQYV.

V and J are TRBV27 and TRBJ2-7, with TRBD1 matching 9 bases. CDR3 length: 14 amino acids. Trimming took 3 bases from V and 2 from J; bases not matched to a gene: 2. The V gene's germline CDR1 is MNHEY and CDR2 SMNVEV (reference sequence). CDR3 sequence reads: CASSFGTGTYEQYF. In DNA, the CDR3 is TGTGCCAGCAGTTTTGGGACAGGGACCTACGAGCAGTACTTC.

The table lists this clone with a count of one. This rearrangement joins TRBV11-2 to TRBJ1-1; D is ambiguous. Trimming took 3 bases from V and 1 from J, leaving 9 bases between them. Germline V gives CDR1 SGHAT, CDR2 FQNNGV. This CDR3 region has 14 residues. CDR3 bases: TGTGCCAGCAGCTTTGGGCAGCCGAACACTGAAGCTTTCTTT. It translates to CASSFGQPNTEAFF.

V and J are TRBV10-1 and TRBJ2-3; 12 bases line up with TRBD1. The CDR3 contains 15 residues. V lost 10 bases and J lost 2; bases outside the gene matches: 7. Germline assignment: CDR1 WNHNN and CDR2 SYGVQD (reference sequence). The CDR3 nucleotides are TGCGCCATCACCGGGACAGGGGGCATCACAGATACGCAGTATTTT. The encoded protein is CAITGTGGITDTQYF.

The chain employs TRBV7-9 and TRBJ1-1; perhaps TRBD1 as D (5 bases). Germline CDR1 SEHNR, CDR2 FQNEAQ (reference sequence). V lost 4 bases, J lost 8 bases, and 11 bases lay in between. The CDR3 covers 12 residues. The CDR3 DNA sequence: TGTGCCAGCAGCTCCAGGGCGTTAGAAGCTTTCTTT. It codes for CASSSRALEAFF.

For this clone: Other DNA sequences in the sample encode the same CDR3. The rearrangement uses TRBV6-5 and TRBJ1-1, with 7 bases aligning to TRBD1. Looked up from germline, CDR1 is MNHEY and CDR2 is SVGAGI. Trimming at V came to 6 bases and at J to 1 base, leaving 2 bases not matched to a gene. CDR3 length: 13 residues. The CDR3 loop reads CASRRTGNTEAFF. The CDR3 nucleotides are TGTGCCAGCAGGAGGACAGGGAACACTGAAGCTTTCTTT.

V gene TRBV29-1 combines with J gene TRBJ1-1; 8 bases map to TRBD1. V trimming: 4 bases; J trimming: 7 bases; junction bases outside the gene matches: 5. The CDR3 extends over 12 amino acids. Germline CDR1 SQVTM, CDR2 ANQGSEA. The CDR3 here is CSVAVGTGEAFF. The CDR3 nucleotides are TGCAGCGTTGCCGTCGGGACAGGTGAAGCTTTCTTT.

The J gene is TRBJ2-3, the V gene TRBV5-1; weak D call: TRBD1 (6 bases). V lost 4 bases, J lost 0 bases, and 12 bases lay in between. This CDR3 has 15 amino acids. The germline V gene encodes CDR1 SGHRS and CDR2 YFSETQ. CDR3 in amino acids: CASSPDSMSTDTQYF. Here the CDR3 DNA reads TGCGCCAGCAGCCCGGACAGTATGAGCACAGATACGCAGTATTTT.

J is TRBJ1-4 and V is TRBV11-2; D is unclear. The germline V and J ends were trimmed by 5 bases and 12 bases, with 16 bases remaining between them. Looked up from germline, CDR1 is SGHAT and CDR2 is FQNNGV. The CDR3 runs 13 residues. The CDR3: CASSKARGIELFF. In nucleotides, the CDR3 is TGTGCCAGCAGCAAAGCCCGGGGAATCGAACTGTTTTTT.

The V call is TRBV27, the J call TRBJ2-7; maybe TRBD2 (5 bases). V was shortened by 3 bases and J by 0 bases, with 9 bases between the two germline ends. Germline V gene data show CDR1 as MNHEY and CDR2 as SMNVEV (reference sequence). This CDR3 has 14 residues. CDR3 in amino acids: CASSFGLHSYEQYF. The CDR3 DNA follows: TGTGCCAGCAGTTTCGGACTCCACTCCTACGAGCAGTACTTC.

This clone was seen a single time. V gene TRBV30 combines with J gene TRBJ1-5; 8 bases line up with TRBD1. The CDR3 covers 15 residues. Germline-derived CDR1 and CDR2 are GTSNPN and SVGIG (reference sequence). Losses at the gene ends were 1 base for V and 4 bases for J; bases not matched to a gene: 6. The chain's CDR3 is CAWSAGTGPNQPQHF. DNA for the CDR3: TGTGCCTGGAGTGCCGGGACAGGCCCTAATCAGCCCCAGCATTTT.

The genes are TRBV5-6 and TRBJ1-1; D is unclear. CDR1 is SGHDT, CDR2 YYEEEE, per germline. The CDR3 contains 13 residues. V was clipped by 6 bases and J by 3 bases, with 12 bases between them. The CDR3 loop reads CASNFRLDTEAFF. CDR3 DNA: TGTGCCAGCAACTTCCGACTGGACACTGAAGCTTTCTTT.

The chain carries TRBV24-1 and TRBJ2-1; 7 positions match TRBD1. The germline V gene encodes CDR1 KGHDR and CDR2 SFDVKD. The CDR3 is 14 amino acids. V trimming: 4 bases; J trimming: 6 bases; junction bases outside the gene matches: 5. CDR3 region: CATSDRGISNEQFF. CDR3 coding DNA: TGTGCCACCAGTGACAGGGGGATCAGCAATGAGCAGTTCTTC.

The chain uses TRBV19 and TRBJ2-1, with 9 bases identical to TRBD1. The V gene end was trimmed by 0 bases and the J gene end by 5 bases; junction bases not matched to a gene: 5. Germline CDR1 LNHDA, CDR2 SQIVND (reference sequence). This CDR3 is 16 amino acids long. CDR3 sequence reads: CASSIDGTGSHNEQFF. The CDR3 region has the DNA TGTGCCAGTAGTATAGACGGGACAGGGTCCCACAATGAGCAGTTCTTC. The variable domain in full, with the rest retrieved from reference TRBV19 and TRBJ2-1, is DGGITQSPKYLFRKEGQNVTLSCEQNLNHDAMYWYRQDPGQGLRLIYYSQIVNDFQKGDIAEGYSVSREKKESFPLTVTSAQKNPTAFYLCASSIDGTGSHNEQFFGPGTRLTVL.

The CDR3 nucleotides are TGTGCCAGCAGCTCAGGGGGACAGGGCAGGTCACCCCTCCACTTT. Translated, it gives CASSSGGQGRSPLHF. V gene TRBV5-6 combines with J gene TRBJ1-6, with 9 bases aligning to TRBD1. In germline, CDR1 is SGHDT, CDR2 YYEEEE. The ends lost 3 bases at V and 10 bases at J; junction bases unmatched: 8. The CDR3 is 15 residues long.